These 5 T cell receptor delta chains were all obtained from the same sample, sequenced in a study of Vδ1+ human thymocytes. General study findings and limits: In the thymus, TRG and TRD repertoires looked highly polyclonal with Gaussian CDR3 lengths.

No antigen has been assigned to these receptors. The template was reverse-transcribed extracted RNA. The CDR3 regions were amplified by multiplex PCR from V-gene primers to a constant-region primer. TCRdb re-called the multiplex PCR reads through CATT. The sample lists under 80,000 delta-chain clones, approximately 30% occurring once. The sample comprised Vdelta1+ gamma-delta thymocytes from the thymus. The subset denotes: FACS-sorted CD3+ TCRalphabeta- TCRVdelta1+ TCRVdelta2- thymocytes. The source of these receptors is a boy younger than two who had congenital heart surgery.

The rearrangement links TRDV1 to TRDJ1; TRDD3 matches at 12 bases. With V trimmed by 6 bases and J by 3 bases, 11 bases remained unmatched. Germline CDR1 and CDR2: TSWWSYY and QGS. The CDR3 is made up of 17 amino acids. The CDR3 DNA follows: TGTGCTCTTGGCGGTCCCTGGGGGATACGAAATGCCGATAAACTCATCTTT. This translates into CALGGPWGIRNADKLIF.

There are a few counts of this clone. The chain recombines TRDV1 with TRDJ1; 13 positions match TRDD3. Germline CDR1 reads TSWWSYY; CDR2 reads QGS. J gave up 0 bases and V 0 bases, and 19 bases lay outside the gene matches. This CDR3 is built from 23 residues. The CDR3 protein is CALGELGVPYWGIRLSYTDKLIF. The CDR3 coding sequence is TGTGCTCTTGGGGAACTAGGTGTCCCGTACTGGGGGATACGCCTTAGCTACACCGATAAACTCATCTTT.

The V and J genes are TRDV1 and TRDJ1; 13 bases are a match to TRDD3. After removal of 4 bases from V and 1 base from J, the junction contained 27 bases not matched to a gene. The CDR3 spans 24 residues. Germline CDR1 reads TSWWSYY; CDR2 reads QGS. DNA of the CDR3: TGTGCTCTTGGGGTCCGTTTGCCGTCCTACGCTGTTACTGGGGGATACGGGGGCACCGATAAACTCATCTTT. Protein sequence: CALGVRLPSYAVTGGYGGTDKLIF.

The gene calls are TRDV1 and TRDJ1, with 8 bases fitting TRDD3. Germline values: CDR1 TSWWSYY, CDR2 QGS. After removal of 4 bases from V and 4 bases from J, the junction contained 23 bases not matched to a gene. The length of the CDR3 is 20 residues. The CDR3 DNA is TGTGCTCTTGGGGCCTCAACCTTCGGGCCTTACTGGGGGGAGGTCGATAAACTCATCTTT. Protein sequence: CALGASTFGPYWGEVDKLIF.

This clone came up a few times. The J gene is TRDJ1, the V gene TRDV1; the match to TRDD3 covers 8 bases. Unmatched junction bases numbered 11, after V lost 2 bases and J lost 0 bases. This CDR3 contains 18 residues. From germline, CDR1 is TSWWSYY and CDR2 QGS. CDR3 in amino acids: CALGEISPLLGDTDKLIF. In DNA, the CDR3 is TGTGCTCTTGGGGAAATTTCACCCTTACTGGGGGACACCGATAAACTCATCTTT.